This T cell receptor beta chain was identified during a study of blood T cell repertoires in COVID-19. Authors' analysis steps: Amplification of reference gene primers was used by the study to estimate nucleated cell counts. Here immunoSEQ multiplex PCR was the method, and the copy in TCRdb shows in-frame clones only, minus some. V, J and clone size were drawn from that table, and D and trimming were deduced from the DNA. This sample carries over 70,000 clones, approximately 88% of them seen once, and the ten largest clones take approximately 6.8%. V lost 4 bases to trimming and J lost 2 bases, with 17 bases between them. The CDR3 has 16 amino acids. Germline loops: CDR1 SGHTS, CDR2 YDEGEE.

This receptor was obtained from a woman older than 75 with acute or convalescent COVID-19. Sequencing was done on a sample of peripheral blood. V usage is TRBV5-8 and J usage is TRBJ2-3; tentatively, D is TRBD1 (5 bases). CDR3 nucleotide sequence: TGTGCCAGCAGCCGAGACAGTTCCCCCGTCACAGATACGCAGTATTTT. Its protein product is CASSRDSSPVTDTQYF.